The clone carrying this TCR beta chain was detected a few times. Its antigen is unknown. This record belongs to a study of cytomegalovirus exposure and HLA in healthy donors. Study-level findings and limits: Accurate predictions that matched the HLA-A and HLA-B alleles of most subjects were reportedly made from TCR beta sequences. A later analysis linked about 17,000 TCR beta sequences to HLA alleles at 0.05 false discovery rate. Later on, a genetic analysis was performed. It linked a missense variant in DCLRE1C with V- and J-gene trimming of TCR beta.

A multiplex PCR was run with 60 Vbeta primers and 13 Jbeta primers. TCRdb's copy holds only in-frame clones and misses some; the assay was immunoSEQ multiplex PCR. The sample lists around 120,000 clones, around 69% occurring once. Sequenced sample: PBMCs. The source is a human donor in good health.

The CDR3 is CSTPGVGDTQYF. DNA of the CDR3: TGTTCCACCCCAGGGGTTGGAGATACGCAGTATTTT. The chain employs TRBV7-9 and TRBJ2-3; TRBD1 is a possible D gene (6 bases). Germline CDR1 SEHNR, CDR2 FQNEAQ (reference sequence). The CDR3 consists of 12 residues.